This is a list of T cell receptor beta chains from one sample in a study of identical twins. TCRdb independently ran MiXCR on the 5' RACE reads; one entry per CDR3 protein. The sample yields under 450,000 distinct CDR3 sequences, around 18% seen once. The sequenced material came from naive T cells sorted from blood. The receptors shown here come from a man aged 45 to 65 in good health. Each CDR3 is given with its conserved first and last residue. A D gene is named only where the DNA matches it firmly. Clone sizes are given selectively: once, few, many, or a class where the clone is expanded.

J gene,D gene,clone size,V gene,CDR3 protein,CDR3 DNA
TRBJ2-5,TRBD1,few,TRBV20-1,CSGRQGVRETQYF,TGCAGTGGTCGACAGGGGGTGCGAGAGACCCAGTACTTC
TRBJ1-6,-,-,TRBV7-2,CASSLGTGVGNSPLHF,TGTGCCAGCAGCTTAGGGACCGGGGTGGGTAATTCACCCCTCCACTTT
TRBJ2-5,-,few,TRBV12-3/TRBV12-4,CASSLFGGGPGETQYF,TGTGCCAGCAGTTTATTTGGGGGGGGGCCCGGCGAGACCCAGTACTTC
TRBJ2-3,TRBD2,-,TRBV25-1,CPSSDSLAPAGGLSTDTQYF,TGTCCCAGCAGTGACTCCTTAGCGCCAGCGGGGGGGCTTAGCACAGATACGCAGTATTTT
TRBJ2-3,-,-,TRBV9,CASSRSGRYTDTQYF,TGTGCCAGCAGCCGTAGTGGTAGATACACAGATACGCAGTATTTT
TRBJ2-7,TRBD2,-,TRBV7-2,CASSTRLAGSYEQYF,TGTGCCAGCAGCACCCGACTAGCGGGTAGCTACGAGCAGTACTTC
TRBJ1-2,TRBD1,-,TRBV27,CASSLSAGTGVYGYTF,TGTGCCAGCAGTTTATCCGCCGGGACAGGGGTCTATGGCTACACCTTC
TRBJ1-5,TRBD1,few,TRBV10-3,CAMTGSLNQPQHF,TGTGCCATGACAGGGTCTCTCAATCAGCCCCAGCATTTT
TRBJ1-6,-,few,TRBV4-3,CASSQGGGVSPLHF,TGCGCCAGCAGCCAAGGGGGTGGGGTTTCACCCCTCCACTTT
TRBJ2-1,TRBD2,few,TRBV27,CASSLREGYNEQFF,TGTGCCAGCAGTTTAAGGGAGGGGTACAATGAGCAGTTCTTC
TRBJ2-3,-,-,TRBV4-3,CASSQETAGRTDTQYF,TGCGCCAGCAGCCAAGAGACTGCAGGCCGCACAGATACGCAGTATTTT
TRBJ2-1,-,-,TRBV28,CATRTGSQGQFF,TGTGCTACCCGAACGGGCAGTCAGGGGCAGTTCTTC
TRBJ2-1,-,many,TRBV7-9,CAGNLYRDTADNEQFF,TGTGCCGGCAACCTATACCGGGACACGGCCGACAATGAGCAGTTCTTC
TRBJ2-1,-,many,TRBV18,CASSPPNDNEQFF,TGTGCCAGCTCACCCCCCAATGACAATGAGCAGTTCTTC
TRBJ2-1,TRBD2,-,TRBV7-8,CASSPLSGGEGRSEQFF,TGTGCCAGCAGCCCATTATCGGGCGGGGAGGGCCGGAGTGAGCAGTTCTTC
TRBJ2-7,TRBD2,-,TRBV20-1,CSARGTSGSSYEQYF,TGCAGTGCTAGAGGGACTAGCGGGAGCTCCTACGAGCAGTACTTC
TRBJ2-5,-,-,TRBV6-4,CASSNRDPLGETQYF,TGTGCCAGCTCCAACCGGGACCCCCTGGGAGAGACCCAGTACTTC
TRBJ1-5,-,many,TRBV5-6,CASSLRGNNQPQHF,TGTGCCAGCAGCTTACGGGGCAACAATCAGCCCCAGCATTTT
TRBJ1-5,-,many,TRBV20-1,CSARFPMGNQPQHF,TGCAGTGCTCGTTTTCCAATGGGGAATCAGCCCCAGCATTTT
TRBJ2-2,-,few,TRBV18,CASSPSPGSQFNTGELFF,TGTGCCAGCTCACCAAGTCCGGGCAGTCAATTTAACACCGGGGAGCTGTTTTTT
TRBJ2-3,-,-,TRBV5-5,CASSLEITDTQYF,TGTGCCAGCAGCTTGGAGATTACAGATACGCAGTATTTT
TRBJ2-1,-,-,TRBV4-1,CASSQDRETFGNEQFF,TGCGCCAGCAGCCAAGATCGCGAGACGTTCGGAAATGAGCAGTTCTTC
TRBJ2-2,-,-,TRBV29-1,CSVNSWARTGELFF,TGCAGCGTTAACTCATGGGCCCGCACCGGGGAGCTGTTTTTT
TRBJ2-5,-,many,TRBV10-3,CAISGQDKETQYF,TGTGCCATCAGTGGACAAGACAAGGAGACCCAGTACTTC
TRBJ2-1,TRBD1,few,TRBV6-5,CASSYSGQGRNEQFF,TGTGCCAGCAGTTACTCCGGACAGGGAAGGAATGAGCAGTTCTTC
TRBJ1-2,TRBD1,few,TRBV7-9,CASSSRTGTGYTF,TGTGCCAGCAGCTCCAGGACAGGGACAGGCTACACCTTC
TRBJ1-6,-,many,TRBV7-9,CASSLAQANSPLHF,TGTGCCAGCAGCTTAGCCCAGGCGAATTCACCCCTCCACTTT
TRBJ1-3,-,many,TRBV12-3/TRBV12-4,CASSLGAVLGLGNTIYF,TGTGCCAGCAGTTTAGGGGCGGTTCTTGGCCTCGGAAACACCATATATTTT
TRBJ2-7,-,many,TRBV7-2,CASSSAGLRSYEQYF,TGTGCCAGCAGCTCCGCGGGACTCCGGAGCTACGAGCAGTACTTC
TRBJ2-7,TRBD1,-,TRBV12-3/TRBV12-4,CASRGGQGPYEQYF,TGTGCCAGCAGGGGAGGACAGGGACCCTACGAGCAGTACTTC
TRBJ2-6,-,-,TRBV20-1,CSATWGANVLTF,TGCAGTGCTACCTGGGGGGCCAACGTCCTGACTTTC
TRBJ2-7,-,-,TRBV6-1,CASRLRHLASYEQYF,TGTGCCAGCAGGCTCCGGCACCTAGCCTCCTACGAGCAGTACTTC
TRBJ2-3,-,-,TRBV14,CASSQASGGSTDTQYF,TGTGCCAGCAGCCAAGCGTCAGGCGGGAGCACAGATACGCAGTATTTT
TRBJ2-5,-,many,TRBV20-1,CSAKRDRLLETQYF,TGCAGTGCTAAGCGGGACAGGCTATTAGAGACCCAGTACTTC
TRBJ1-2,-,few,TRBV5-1,CASMGQKGYGYTF,TGCGCCAGCATGGGACAAAAAGGCTATGGCTACACCTTC
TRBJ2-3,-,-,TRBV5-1,CATKNPSTDTQYF,TGCGCCACCAAAAACCCCAGCACAGATACGCAGTATTTT
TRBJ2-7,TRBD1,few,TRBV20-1,CSASSGTGGMEQYF,TGCAGTGCTAGTTCCGGGACAGGGGGCATGGAGCAGTACTTC
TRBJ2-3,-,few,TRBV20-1,CSARDEGGAGDTQYF,TGCAGTGCTAGAGATGAAGGCGGGGCAGGGGATACGCAGTATTTT
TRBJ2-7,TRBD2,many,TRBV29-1,CSVAGLASEQYF,TGCAGCGTTGCCGGACTAGCGAGCGAGCAGTACTTC
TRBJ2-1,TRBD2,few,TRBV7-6,CASSSPSGRAGNEQFF,TGTGCCAGCAGCTCCCCTAGCGGGAGGGCCGGGAATGAGCAGTTCTTC
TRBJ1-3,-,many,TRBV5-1,CASSLADSSGNTIYF,TGCGCCAGCAGCTTGGCCGACAGCTCTGGAAACACCATATATTTT
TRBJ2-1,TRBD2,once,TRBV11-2,CASSSVWLAGDNEQFF,TGTGCCAGCAGCTCAGTTTGGCTAGCGGGAGACAATGAGCAGTTCTTC